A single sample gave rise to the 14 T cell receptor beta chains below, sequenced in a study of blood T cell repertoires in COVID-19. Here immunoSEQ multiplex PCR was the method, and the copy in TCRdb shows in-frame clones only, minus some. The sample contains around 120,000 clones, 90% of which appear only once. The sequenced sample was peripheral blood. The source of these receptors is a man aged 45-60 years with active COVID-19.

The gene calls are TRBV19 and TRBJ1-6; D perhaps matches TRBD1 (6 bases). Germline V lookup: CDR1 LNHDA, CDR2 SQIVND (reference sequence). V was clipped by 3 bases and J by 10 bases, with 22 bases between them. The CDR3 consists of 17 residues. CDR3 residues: CASSIPSGTTRRSPLHF. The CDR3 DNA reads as TGTGCCAGTAGTATCCCTTCCGGGACAACTCGGCGGTCACCCCTCCACTTT.

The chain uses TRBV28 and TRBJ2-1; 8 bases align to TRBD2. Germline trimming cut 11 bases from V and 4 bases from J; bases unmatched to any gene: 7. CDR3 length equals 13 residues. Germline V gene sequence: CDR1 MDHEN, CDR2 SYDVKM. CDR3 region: CAGGGTLYNEQFF. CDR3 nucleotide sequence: TGTGCCGGCGGGGGGACACTGTACAATGAGCAGTTCTTC.

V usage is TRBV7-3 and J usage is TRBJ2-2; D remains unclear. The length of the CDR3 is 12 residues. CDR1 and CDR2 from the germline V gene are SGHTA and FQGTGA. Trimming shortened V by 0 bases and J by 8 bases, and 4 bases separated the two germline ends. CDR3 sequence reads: CASSLTTGELFF. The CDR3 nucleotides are TGTGCCAGCAGCTTAACAACAGGGGAGCTGTTTTTT.

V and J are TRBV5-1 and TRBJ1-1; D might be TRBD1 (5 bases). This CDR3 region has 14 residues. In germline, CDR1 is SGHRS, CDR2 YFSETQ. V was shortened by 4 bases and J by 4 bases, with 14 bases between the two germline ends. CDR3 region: CASSPTQGGTEAFF. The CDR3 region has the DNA TGCGCCAGCAGCCCTACTCAGGGAGGCACTGAAGCTTTCTTT. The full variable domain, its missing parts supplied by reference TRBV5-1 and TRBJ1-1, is KAGVTQTPRYLIKTRGQQVTLSCSPISGHRSVSWYQQTPGQGLQFLFEYFSETQRNKGNFPGRFSGRQFSNSRSEMNVSTLELGDSALYLCASSPTQGGTEAFFGQGTRLTVV.

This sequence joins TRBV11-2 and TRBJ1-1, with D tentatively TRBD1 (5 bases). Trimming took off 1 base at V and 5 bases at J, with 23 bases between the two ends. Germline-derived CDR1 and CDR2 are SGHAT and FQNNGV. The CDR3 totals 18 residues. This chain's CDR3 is CASSLVGVGQPPRTEAFF. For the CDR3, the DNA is TGTGCCAGCAGCTTAGTAGGGGTGGGCCAGCCCCCGAGAACTGAAGCTTTCTTT.

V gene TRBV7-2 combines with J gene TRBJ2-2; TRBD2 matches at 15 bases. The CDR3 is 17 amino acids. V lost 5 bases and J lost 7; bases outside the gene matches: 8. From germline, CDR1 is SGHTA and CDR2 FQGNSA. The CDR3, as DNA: TGTGCCAGCAGCGGAGGACTAGCGGGGGGGCCGGGCGGGGAGCTGTTTTTT. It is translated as CASSGGLAGGPGGELFF. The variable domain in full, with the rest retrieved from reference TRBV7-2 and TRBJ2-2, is GAGVSQSPSNKVTEKGKDVELRCDPISGHTALYWYRQSLGQGLEFLIYFQGNSAPDKSGLPSDRFSAERTGGSVSTLTIQRTQQEDSAVYLCASSGGLAGGPGGELFFGEGSRLTVL.

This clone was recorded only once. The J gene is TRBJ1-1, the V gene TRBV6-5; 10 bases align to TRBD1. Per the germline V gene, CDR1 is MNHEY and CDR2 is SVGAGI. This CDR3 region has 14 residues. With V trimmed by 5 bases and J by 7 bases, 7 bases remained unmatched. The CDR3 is CASSKGQGFGEAFF. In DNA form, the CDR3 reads TGTGCCAGCAGTAAGGGACAGGGGTTTGGTGAAGCTTTCTTT.

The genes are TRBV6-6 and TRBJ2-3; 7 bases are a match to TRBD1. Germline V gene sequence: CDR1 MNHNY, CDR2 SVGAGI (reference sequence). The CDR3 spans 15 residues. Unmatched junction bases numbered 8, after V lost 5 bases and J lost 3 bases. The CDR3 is CASSVWAGGTDTQYF. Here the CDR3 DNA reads TGTGCCAGCAGTGTTTGGGCAGGGGGTACAGATACGCAGTATTTT.

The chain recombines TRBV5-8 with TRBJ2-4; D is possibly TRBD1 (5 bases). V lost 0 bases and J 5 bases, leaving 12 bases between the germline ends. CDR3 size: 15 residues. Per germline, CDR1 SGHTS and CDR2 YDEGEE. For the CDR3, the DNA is TGTGCCAGCAGCTTGGAAGCGACAGTGCAAAACATTCAGTACTTC. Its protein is CASSLEATVQNIQYF.

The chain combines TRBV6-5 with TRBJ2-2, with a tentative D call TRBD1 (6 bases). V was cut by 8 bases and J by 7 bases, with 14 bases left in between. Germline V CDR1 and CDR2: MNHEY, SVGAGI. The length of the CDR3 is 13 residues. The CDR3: CASVTGNGGELFF. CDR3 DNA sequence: TGTGCCAGCGTCACAGGGAATGGCGGGGAGCTGTTTTTT.

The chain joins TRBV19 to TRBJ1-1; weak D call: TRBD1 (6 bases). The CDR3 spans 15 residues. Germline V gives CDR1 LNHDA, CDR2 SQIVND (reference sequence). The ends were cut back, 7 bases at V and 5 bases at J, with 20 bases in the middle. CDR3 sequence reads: CASITTGLAVTEAFF. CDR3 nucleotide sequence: TGTGCCAGTATAACCACAGGGCTAGCGGTTACTGAAGCTTTCTTT.

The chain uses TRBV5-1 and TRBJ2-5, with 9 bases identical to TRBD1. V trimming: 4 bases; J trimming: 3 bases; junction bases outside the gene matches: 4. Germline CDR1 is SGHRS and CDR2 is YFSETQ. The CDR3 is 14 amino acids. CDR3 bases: TGCGCCAGCAGCCCTACAGGGGGCGAAGAGACCCAGTACTTC. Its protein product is CASSPTGGEETQYF.

The CDR3 region is CASSLALRSDEQFF. The CDR3 region has the DNA TGTGCCAGCAGCTTAGCGTTGAGATCCGATGAGCAGTTCTTC. The chain uses TRBV7-2 and TRBJ2-1, with D hard to call. The V end was cut by 0 bases, the J end by 8 bases, with 11 bases between. CDR3 length equals 14 residues. CDR1 and CDR2 from the germline V gene are SGHTA and FQGNSA.

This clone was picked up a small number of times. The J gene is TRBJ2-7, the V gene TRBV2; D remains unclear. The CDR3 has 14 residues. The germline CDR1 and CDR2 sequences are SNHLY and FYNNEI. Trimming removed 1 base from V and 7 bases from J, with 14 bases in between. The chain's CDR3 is CASSEGLRAREQYV. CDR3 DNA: TGTGCCAGCAGTGAAGGGTTGAGAGCGAGAGAGCAGTACGTC.